This T cell receptor (beta chain) was identified in a study of shared clonotypes between healthy human individuals. General study findings and limits: In four donors, 4.5% to 5.5% of naive CD4 clonotypes appeared in common. Memory subsets generally showed smaller estimated richness than naive subsets did. Relative to their counterparts shared across all four donors, non-shared clonotypes exhibited diminished generation probabilities.

As concerns this clone: Antigen specificity is unknown.

Data came from immunoSEQ multiplex PCR; TCRdb stores just in-frame clones and leaves some out. This sample has roughly 2.5 million clones, with around 90% found just once. Germline lookup yields CDR1 MDHEN and CDR2 SYDVKM. This CDR3 spans 21 amino acids. The trim removed 6 bases at V and 1 base at J, leaving 22 bases unmatched. Input material: naive CD4+ T cells sorted from blood. Indicated subset: CD45RA+ positively selected. The TCR comes from a man aged 18 to 29 in good health. The rearrangement uses TRBV28 and TRBJ2-3, with 10 bases fitting TRBD1. Here the CDR3 DNA reads TGTGCCAGCAGAGAGAGACTATACCGGGACAGGGGCTCGTCGCGCACAGATACGCAGTATTTT. Encoded protein: CASRERLYRDRGSSRTDTQYF.